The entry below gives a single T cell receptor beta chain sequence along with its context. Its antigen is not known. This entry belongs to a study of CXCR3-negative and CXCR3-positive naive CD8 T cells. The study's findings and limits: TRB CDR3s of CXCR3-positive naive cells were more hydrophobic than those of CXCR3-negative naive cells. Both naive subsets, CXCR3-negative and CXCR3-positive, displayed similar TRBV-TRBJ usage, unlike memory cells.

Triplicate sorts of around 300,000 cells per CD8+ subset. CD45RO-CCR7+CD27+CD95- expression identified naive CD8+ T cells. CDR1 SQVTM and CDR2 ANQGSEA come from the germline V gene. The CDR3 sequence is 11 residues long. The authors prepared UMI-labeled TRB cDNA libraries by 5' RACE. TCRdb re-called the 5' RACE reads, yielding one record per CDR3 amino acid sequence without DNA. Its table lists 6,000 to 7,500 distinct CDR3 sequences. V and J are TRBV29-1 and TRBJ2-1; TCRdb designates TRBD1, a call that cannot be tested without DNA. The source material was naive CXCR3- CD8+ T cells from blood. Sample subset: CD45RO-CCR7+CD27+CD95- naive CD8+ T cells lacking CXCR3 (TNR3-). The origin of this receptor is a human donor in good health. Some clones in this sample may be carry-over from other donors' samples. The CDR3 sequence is CSVYGNNEQFF.